This T cell receptor (beta chain) is drawn from a study of OX40 agonist ivuxolimab in advanced cancers. Study at large: Hepatocellular carcinoma, melanoma, renal cell or head and neck cancer affected the dose-escalation patients. Prior therapy, whether anti-PD-1, anti-PD-L1 or anti-CTLA-4, was allowed, and under 50% had some.

This CDR3 has 13 residues. Trimming took off 2 bases at V and 7 bases at J, with 12 bases between the two ends. Germline CDR1 is SGDLS and CDR2 is YYNGEE. About this clone itself: The antigen is not known.

Generated by immunoSEQ multiplex PCR, the TCRdb table keeps only in-frame clones and is missing some. This sample has around 46,000 clones, with 86% found just once. Study conclusions and caveats: At doses 0.1 to 3.0 mg/kg, CD4+ and CD8+ clones expanded.

Sequenced material: CD4+ or CD8+ T cells sorted from blood, taken in a trial of the OX40 agonist ivuxolimab. The source is an adult with an advanced solid tumor such as melanoma, head and neck, liver or kidney cancer. The chain carries TRBV9 and TRBJ2-5; weak D call: TRBD1 (5 bases). DNA of the CDR3: TGTGCCAGCAGCGTCAGTGGGGCAGGGACCCAGTACTTC. Encoded protein: CASSVSGAGTQYF.